A selection of T cell receptor beta chains follows, all from one sample in a study of T cells after yellow fever vaccination. TCRdb re-called the 5' RACE reads with MiXCR, one entry per CDR3 protein. Of about 320,000 distinct CDR3 sequences in the sample, 3.5% to 4.5% were seen once. The sample was PBMCs, taken 15 days after the yellow fever booster vaccination. The receptors shown here come from a man aged 18 to 30 who received the YFV17D yellow fever vaccine. Both conserved end residues are part of each CDR3. Each record gives: J gene, D gene, V gene, clone size, CDR3 protein, CDR3 DNA. A D gene is named only where the DNA matches it firmly. A clone size is listed for some rows: how often the clone was seen (once, few, many), or a class if it is expanded.

J gene: TRBJ1-1; D gene: -; V gene: TRBV11-2; clone size: -; CDR3 protein: CASSAWGLNTEAFF; CDR3 DNA: TGTGCCAGCAGCGCGTGGGGGCTTAACACTGAAGCTTTCTTT
J gene: TRBJ2-1; D gene: TRBD2; V gene: TRBV5-1; clone size: many; CDR3 protein: CASSLLTSGGIYNEQFF; CDR3 DNA: TGCGCCAGCAGCTTATTGACTAGCGGGGGGATCTACAATGAGCAGTTCTTC
J gene: TRBJ1-4; D gene: -; V gene: TRBV20-1; clone size: few; CDR3 protein: CSAIFTQEKLFF; CDR3 DNA: TGCAGTGCTATCTTTACCCAGGAAAAACTGTTTTTT
J gene: TRBJ2-1; D gene: TRBD2; V gene: TRBV3-1; clone size: -; CDR3 protein: CASSRRLAGHNEQFF; CDR3 DNA: TGTGCCAGCAGCCGAAGGCTAGCGGGTCACAATGAGCAGTTCTTC
J gene: TRBJ2-7; D gene: TRBD2; V gene: TRBV5-1; clone size: few; CDR3 protein: CASSDPAGDYEQYF; CDR3 DNA: TGCGCCAGCAGCGATCCCGCGGGAGACTACGAGCAGTACTTC
J gene: TRBJ2-3; D gene: TRBD2; V gene: TRBV2; clone size: few; CDR3 protein: CASRGRVDSADTQYF; CDR3 DNA: TGTGCCAGCAGGGGGAGGGTAGATTCGGCAGATACGCAGTATTTT
J gene: TRBJ2-7; D gene: -; V gene: TRBV11-2; clone size: -; CDR3 protein: CASSLTPGRAIAYEQYF; CDR3 DNA: TGTGCCAGCAGCTTAACCCCTGGCAGGGCTATCGCCTACGAGCAGTACTTC
J gene: TRBJ2-5; D gene: TRBD1; V gene: TRBV15; clone size: -; CDR3 protein: CATSPYRQGIGQETQYF; CDR3 DNA: TGTGCCACCAGCCCGTACCGACAGGGAATCGGGCAAGAGACCCAGTACTTC
J gene: TRBJ2-2; D gene: TRBD2; V gene: TRBV5-1; clone size: -; CDR3 protein: CASSDPRGANTGELFF; CDR3 DNA: TGCGCCAGCAGCGACCCGCGGGGGGCGAACACCGGGGAGCTGTTTTTT
J gene: TRBJ2-2; D gene: -; V gene: TRBV20-1; clone size: -; CDR3 protein: CSARERGNYIGELFF; CDR3 DNA: TGCAGTGCTAGAGAGAGGGGGAATTATATCGGGGAGCTGTTTTTT
J gene: TRBJ2-7; D gene: TRBD2; V gene: TRBV5-1; clone size: -; CDR3 protein: CASSGLGGGLDEQYF; CDR3 DNA: TGCGCCAGCAGCGGCCTGGGCGGGGGGCTCGACGAGCAGTACTTC
J gene: TRBJ2-5; D gene: -; V gene: TRBV7-9; clone size: many; CDR3 protein: CASSLPGNLKETQYF; CDR3 DNA: TGTGCCAGCAGCTTACCAGGGAACCTTAAAGAGACCCAGTACTTC
J gene: TRBJ1-2; D gene: TRBD1; V gene: TRBV28; clone size: -; CDR3 protein: CASISGQGSSYGYTF; CDR3 DNA: TGTGCCAGCATTTCAGGACAGGGGAGTAGCTATGGCTACACCTTC
J gene: TRBJ1-4; D gene: TRBD1; V gene: TRBV20-1; clone size: many; CDR3 protein: CSAQEGQAEKLFF; CDR3 DNA: TGCAGTGCTCAGGAGGGACAGGCCGAAAAACTGTTTTTT
J gene: TRBJ1-5; D gene: -; V gene: TRBV7-2; clone size: -; CDR3 protein: CASSFNGAGRGVYVQPQHF; CDR3 DNA: TGTGCCAGCAGCTTTAATGGGGCGGGCAGGGGAGTGTATGTTCAGCCCCAGCATTTT
J gene: TRBJ2-3; D gene: -; V gene: TRBV3-1; clone size: -; CDR3 protein: CASSSWDETDTQYF; CDR3 DNA: TGTGCCAGCAGCTCTTGGGATGAAACAGATACGCAGTATTTT
J gene: TRBJ2-7; D gene: -; V gene: TRBV4-1; clone size: -; CDR3 protein: CASSRSGEQYF; CDR3 DNA: TGCGCCAGCAGCCGGAGTGGCGAGCAGTACTTC
J gene: TRBJ1-6; D gene: -; V gene: TRBV7-9; clone size: -; CDR3 protein: CASSLERNSPLHF; CDR3 DNA: TGTGCCAGCAGCTTAGAGAGAAATTCACCCCTCCACTTT
J gene: TRBJ2-2; D gene: TRBD2; V gene: TRBV4-1; clone size: -; CDR3 protein: CASSQKLAAGTGELFF; CDR3 DNA: TGCGCCAGCAGCCAGAAACTAGCGGCGGGCACCGGGGAGCTGTTTTTT
J gene: TRBJ2-7; D gene: -; V gene: TRBV10-3; clone size: many; CDR3 protein: CAISPGRIYEQYF; CDR3 DNA: TGTGCCATCAGCCCGGGACGGATCTACGAGCAGTACTTC
J gene: TRBJ2-3; D gene: TRBD1; V gene: TRBV5-1; clone size: many; CDR3 protein: CASSLARTGVDTQYF; CDR3 DNA: TGCGCCAGCAGCTTAGCCCGGACAGGGGTAGATACGCAGTATTTT
J gene: TRBJ1-3; D gene: -; V gene: TRBV6-2/TRBV6-3; clone size: -; CDR3 protein: CASTPPRGTGNTIYF; CDR3 DNA: TGTGCCAGCACGCCTCCGCGGGGGACTGGAAACACCATATATTTT
J gene: TRBJ2-3; D gene: -; V gene: TRBV12-3/TRBV12-4; clone size: many; CDR3 protein: CASSLPADTQYF; CDR3 DNA: TGTGCCAGCAGTTTGCCGGCGGATACGCAGTATTTT
J gene: TRBJ2-1; D gene: TRBD1; V gene: TRBV7-9; clone size: many; CDR3 protein: CASSPPPTGSGQFF; CDR3 DNA: TGTGCCAGCAGCCCACCCCCGACAGGGTCTGGGCAGTTCTTC
J gene: TRBJ2-1; D gene: -; V gene: TRBV3-1; clone size: -; CDR3 protein: CASSHRDRSEQFF; CDR3 DNA: TGTGCCAGCAGCCATAGGGATCGGAGTGAGCAGTTCTTC
J gene: TRBJ2-2; D gene: -; V gene: TRBV5-1; clone size: many; CDR3 protein: CASSLAAAGELFF; CDR3 DNA: TGCGCCAGCAGCTTGGCGGCGGCCGGGGAGCTGTTTTTT
J gene: TRBJ1-4; D gene: TRBD1; V gene: TRBV27; clone size: many; CDR3 protein: CASSRDRATNEKLFF; CDR3 DNA: TGTGCCAGCAGCCGTGACAGGGCAACTAATGAAAAACTGTTTTTT
J gene: TRBJ2-1; D gene: TRBD2; V gene: TRBV5-5; clone size: many; CDR3 protein: CASSSPSGGSYNEQFF; CDR3 DNA: TGTGCCAGCAGCTCCCCGAGCGGGGGTAGCTACAATGAGCAGTTCTTC
J gene: TRBJ2-3; D gene: -; V gene: TRBV10-3; clone size: many; CDR3 protein: CAISEGAGAYTDTQYF; CDR3 DNA: TGTGCCATCAGTGAGGGGGCCGGGGCCTACACAGATACGCAGTATTTT
J gene: TRBJ2-7; D gene: -; V gene: TRBV4-3; clone size: -; CDR3 protein: CASSRDGMSSYEQYF; CDR3 DNA: TGCGCCAGCAGCCGGGACGGAATGAGCTCCTACGAGCAGTACTTC
J gene: TRBJ2-1; D gene: -; V gene: TRBV18; clone size: -; CDR3 protein: CASSLASEYNEQFF; CDR3 DNA: TGTGCCAGCTCACTTGCTAGCGAGTACAATGAGCAGTTCTTC
J gene: TRBJ1-1; D gene: -; V gene: TRBV12-3/TRBV12-4; clone size: few; CDR3 protein: CASREGTTEAFF; CDR3 DNA: TGTGCCAGCAGGGAAGGGACAACTGAAGCTTTCTTT
J gene: TRBJ1-2; D gene: -; V gene: TRBV9; clone size: many; CDR3 protein: CASSVEGDPGYGYTF; CDR3 DNA: TGTGCCAGCAGCGTAGAGGGGGACCCAGGCTATGGCTACACCTTC
J gene: TRBJ1-6; D gene: -; V gene: TRBV7-9; clone size: -; CDR3 protein: CASKGGGDSPLHF; CDR3 DNA: TGTGCCAGCAAGGGGGGTGGGGACTCACCCCTCCACTTT
J gene: TRBJ2-5; D gene: TRBD1; V gene: TRBV20-1; clone size: -; CDR3 protein: CSASPLDRVETQYF; CDR3 DNA: TGCAGTGCTAGTCCATTAGACAGGGTTGAGACCCAGTACTTC
J gene: TRBJ2-1; D gene: -; V gene: TRBV11-2; clone size: -; CDR3 protein: CASSSFPTRSSYNEQFF; CDR3 DNA: TGTGCCAGCAGCTCCTTCCCGACTCGTAGCTCCTACAATGAGCAGTTCTTC
J gene: TRBJ1-2; D gene: -; V gene: TRBV19; clone size: -; CDR3 protein: CASSIPGESYGYTF; CDR3 DNA: TGTGCCAGTAGTATACCAGGGGAGTCCTATGGCTACACCTTC
J gene: TRBJ2-6; D gene: -; V gene: TRBV5-6; clone size: many; CDR3 protein: CASSPVTGANVLTF; CDR3 DNA: TGTGCCAGCAGCCCTGTCACCGGGGCCAACGTCCTGACTTTC
J gene: TRBJ2-5; D gene: -; V gene: TRBV27; clone size: few; CDR3 protein: CASREGQSKETQYF; CDR3 DNA: TGTGCCAGCAGGGAAGGGCAATCAAAAGAGACCCAGTACTTC
J gene: TRBJ2-5; D gene: -; V gene: TRBV29-1; clone size: many; CDR3 protein: CSVGYRQETQYF; CDR3 DNA: TGCAGCGTTGGTTACAGACAAGAGACCCAGTACTTC
J gene: TRBJ2-1; D gene: TRBD2; V gene: TRBV12-3/TRBV12-4; clone size: -; CDR3 protein: CASSLEGLAGGNEQFF; CDR3 DNA: TGTGCCAGCAGTTTGGAGGGACTAGCGGGGGGAAATGAGCAGTTCTTC